The source of this T cell receptor beta chain is a study of OX40 agonist ivuxolimab in advanced cancers. About the research overall: The dose-escalation cohort was approximately 80% male, with a mean age of around 60 years, ranging roughly 23 to 85.

Note on this clone: The antigen is undetermined.

Trimming left V 4 bases short and J 3 bases short, with 16 bases between. This CDR3 spans 15 amino acids. Germline-derived CDR1 and CDR2 are SGHDT and YYEEEE. Study-wide points: Blood T cells, both CD4+ and CD8+, expanded clonally by week 6 at 0.1 to 3.0 mg/kg. More expanded clones were found, on average, in CD8+ than in CD4+ T cells.

Sequencing used immunoSEQ multiplex PCR; TCRdb keeps in-frame clones, though not all of them. The repertoire holds around 80,000 clones, with roughly 80% as singletons. This specimen consisted of CD4+ or CD8+ T cells sorted from blood, obtained in a trial of the OX40 agonist ivuxolimab. The chain links TRBV5-6 to TRBJ2-5, with no clear D. This receptor was identified in an adult with an advanced solid tumor such as melanoma, head and neck, liver or kidney cancer. The CDR3 nucleotides read TGTGCCAGCAGCATGACCTTGGCCCAGAAAGAGACCCAGTACTTC. Translating gives CASSMTLAQKETQYF.